Below, 30 T cell receptor beta chains from the same sample are listed, as sequenced in a study of blood T cells in healthy people across ages. Next came a second PCR, run for roughly 6 to 11 cycles, which used a sample-barcoded 5' primer along with a J-beta primer mix. One entry per CDR3 protein results from TCRdb running MiXCR on the 5' RACE reads. Here the sample spans 1.4 million or so distinct CDR3 sequences, under 55% being singletons. Sequenced: blood. These TCRs come from a woman between 18 and 30 years old in good health.

The gene calls are TRBV2 and TRBJ1-4; D is unresolved. With 0 bases removed from V and 5 bases from J, the gap between germline ends came to 10 bases. Germline V lookup: CDR1 SNHLY, CDR2 FYNNEI. There are 15 residues in the CDR3. For the CDR3, the DNA is TGTGCCAGCAGTGAAGCAATGGGGAGGAATGAAAAACTGTTTTTT. This sequence encodes CASSEAMGRNEKLFF. Complete variable domain (other parts from reference TRBV2 and TRBJ1-4): EPEVTQTPSHQVTQMGQEVILRCVPISNHLYFYWYRQILGQKVEFLVSFYNNEISEKSEIFDDQFSVERPDGSNFTLKIRSTKLEDSAMYFCASSEAMGRNEKLFFGSGTQLSVL.

As for this clonotype: This sequence may be a read error, since a much larger clone differs from it by one base. This chain uses TRBV4-3 with TRBJ2-5; D unresolved. The DNA end is a closer match to TRBJ2-7, so the J assignment may be wrong. Germline values: CDR1 LGHNA, CDR2 YSLEER. The length of the CDR3 is 15 residues. Here the CDR3 DNA reads TGCGCCAGCAGCCAAGTGGCAGCATCTCCCTACGAGCAGTACTTC. This sequence encodes CASSQVAASPYEQYF.

J is TRBJ2-3 and V is TRBV2, with 10 nucleotides matching TRBD2. The CDR3 has 19 residues. Germline values: CDR1 SNHLY, CDR2 FYNNEI. V shed 1 base, J shed 0 bases, and the junction held 10 bases outside the gene matches. The CDR3 protein is CASSEDILGTSDSTDTQYF. The DNA for the CDR3 is TGTGCCAGCAGTGAAGATATTCTGGGGACTAGCGATAGCACAGATACGCAGTATTTT.

The chain carries TRBV7-2 and TRBJ2-1; possibly TRBD2 for D (6 bases). In germline, CDR1 is SGHTA, CDR2 FQGNSA. The length of the CDR3 is 14 residues. V shed 3 bases and J shed 6 bases, with 12 bases lying between them. CDR3: CASSLAGFPNEQFF. The CDR3 DNA sequence: TGTGCCAGCAGCTTGGCGGGATTCCCCAATGAGCAGTTCTTC.

The chain uses TRBV3-1 and TRBJ2-1; 10 nucleotides line up with TRBD1. The junction had 8 bases not matched to a gene; V was cut back by 5 bases and J by 7 bases. CDR1 is LGHDT and CDR2 is YNNKEL in the germline V gene (reference sequence). The CDR3 loop spans 15 amino acids. The CDR3 region has the DNA TGTGCCAGCAGCTTCGGGACAGGGGTTGTGAATGAGCAGTTCTTC. Protein: CASSFGTGVVNEQFF.

The chain couples TRBV27 to TRBJ2-7; TRBD1 is a possible D gene (5 bases). The germline V gene has CDR1 MNHEY and CDR2 SMNVEV (reference sequence). The V end lost 3 bases, the J end lost 2 bases, and 11 bases lay between the germline ends. This CDR3 has 14 residues. The CDR3 is CASSFRAETYEQYF. The CDR3 coding sequence is TGTGCCAGCAGTTTCAGGGCAGAAACCTACGAGCAGTACTTC.

This chain connects TRBV28 to TRBJ2-4, with D possibly TRBD1 on 5 matching bases. The ends were cut back, 5 bases at V and 8 bases at J, with 16 bases in the middle. The CDR3 length is 14 residues. CDR1 MDHEN and CDR2 SYDVKM come from the germline V gene. The CDR3 sequence is CASSATAGRDIQYF. CDR3 DNA: TGTGCCAGCAGTGCCACCGCTGGCAGGGACATTCAGTACTTC.

This clonotype was picked up a small number of times. The chain employs TRBV20-1 and TRBJ2-5, with a tentative D call TRBD2 (6 bases). The V gene's germline CDR1 is DFQATT and CDR2 SNEGSKA (reference sequence). CDR3 length equals 13 residues. V lost 1 base and J 1 base, leaving 7 bases between the germline ends. The CDR3, as DNA: TGCAGTGCTAGAGGGGACTTCCAAGAGACCCAGTACTTC. It codes for CSARGDFQETQYF.

J is TRBJ2-6 and V is TRBV7-2, with D perhaps TRBD1 or TRBD2 (5 bases each). V was cut by 6 bases and J by 3 bases, with 21 bases left in between. This CDR3 has 18 amino acids. Germline values: CDR1 SGHTA, CDR2 FQGNSA. CDR3 amino acids: CASSLSGGSLLGANVLTF. In DNA form, the CDR3 reads TGTGCCAGCAGTCTTAGTGGGGGTAGTCTCCTTGGGGCCAACGTCCTGACTTTC.

The chain couples TRBV2 to TRBJ1-1; the D gene is possibly TRBD1 (6 bases). Germline V gene lookup returns CDR1 SNHLY and CDR2 FYNNEI. The CDR3 covers 15 residues. Trimming stripped 3 bases from V and 1 base from J, with 12 bases between. The DNA of the CDR3 is TGTGCCAGCAGTGAGAGGGGGTTGGGGAACACTGAAGCTTTCTTT. Translating it yields CASSERGLGNTEAFF.

A single count supports this clonotype. The V and J genes are TRBV4-1 and TRBJ2-4; D assignment may be TRBD1 or TRBD2 (5 bases each). The J call could be wrong; TRBJ2-7 is a better fit for the DNA end. Germline lookup yields CDR1 MGHRA and CDR2 YSYEKL. This CDR3 is built from 13 residues. The CDR3 nucleotides are TGCGCCAGCAGCCAAGATTGGGGGTTCGAGCAGTACTTC. Residues: CASSQDWGFEQYF.

This chain links TRBV29-1 with TRBJ1-2; D not certain. V was trimmed by 4 bases and J by 6 bases, leaving 6 bases between them. Germline CDR1 is SQVTM and CDR2 is ANQGSEA. The CDR3 sequence is 10 residues long. The CDR3 DNA sequence: TGCAGCGTTGTGGAGAATGGCTACACCTTC. Amino acids: CSVVENGYTF.

This chain joins TRBV20-1 and TRBJ2-5, with D possibly being TRBD1 (6 bases). This CDR3 is built from 15 residues. Per germline, CDR1 DFQATT and CDR2 SNEGSKA (reference sequence). V was shortened by 3 bases and J by 0 bases, with 14 bases between the two germline ends. CDR3 region: CSARGHREYQETQYF. CDR3 coding DNA: TGCAGTGCTAGGGGGCACAGGGAGTACCAAGAGACCCAGTACTTC.

V and J are TRBV7-9 and TRBJ2-3; 8 bases map to TRBD2. Germline V lookup: CDR1 SEHNR, CDR2 FQNEAQ (reference sequence). With V trimmed by 1 base and J by 0 bases, 6 bases remained unmatched. This CDR3 region has 17 residues. CDR3 in amino acids: CASSLGLASGSTDTQYF. The CDR3 bases are TGTGCCAGCAGCTTAGGGCTAGCTAGCGGGAGCACAGATACGCAGTATTTT.

As to this clonotype: Germline and junction disagree at one end, which may indicate a read error. The chain carries TRBV7-9 and TRBJ2-1, with D tentatively TRBD1 (5 bases). Germline CDR1 and CDR2: SEHNR and FQNEAQ (reference sequence). The CDR3 sequence is 15 residues long. CDR3 sequence reads: CASSPYRSSCNEQFF. Written as DNA, the CDR3 is TGTGCCAGCAGCCCCTACAGGAGCTCCTGCAATGAGCAGTTCTTC.

As regards this clonotype: The junction shows a germline mismatch at one end, possibly a read error. The genes are TRBV25-1 and TRBJ2-3; D not certain. The germline CDR1 and CDR2 sequences are MGHDK and SYGVNS. The CDR3 totals 13 residues. CDR3 coding DNA: TGTGCCCGCAGTCCGGACGGCACAGATACGCAGTATTTT. Residues: CARSPDGTDTQYF.

This CDR3 reads CASSQDRLGRASSYEQYF. In DNA, the CDR3 is TGTGCCAGCAGCCAAGATCGGTTGGGCAGAGCCAGCTCCTACGAGCAGTACTTC. The chain employs TRBV3-1 and TRBJ2-4; D uncertain. The DNA end is more similar to TRBJ2-7, so the J call may be wrong. The CDR3 is 18 amino acids. CDR1 is LGHDT and CDR2 is YNNKEL in the germline V gene (reference sequence).

The rearrangement joins TRBV2 to TRBJ2-5; no firm D call. Near its end, the DNA agrees better with TRBJ2-7, so the J call may be wrong. The CDR3 runs to 14 residues. Germline V CDR1 and CDR2: SNHLY, FYNNEI. The CDR3 nucleotides read TGTGCCAGCGTTCCGGCGAAGGGCCGACACGAGCAGTACTTC. It translates to CASVPAKGRHEQYF.

V gene TRBV20-1 combines with J gene TRBJ2-7; 13 bases agree with TRBD2. From germline, CDR1 is DFQATT and CDR2 SNEGSKA (reference sequence). This CDR3 region has 17 residues. V lost 4 bases to trimming and J lost 3 bases; unmatched junction nucleotides: 12. CDR3 region: CSATLGTSGIPVYEQYF. The CDR3 nucleotides are TGCAGTGCTACTCTCGGGACTAGCGGGATACCCGTCTACGAGCAGTACTTC.

V gene TRBV20-1 combines with J gene TRBJ1-1; unclear D gene. Germline V gene lookup returns CDR1 DFQATT and CDR2 SNEGSKA (reference sequence). This CDR3 is built from 13 residues. The V gene lost 6 bases and the J gene lost 1 base, with 12 bases spanning the gap. DNA for the CDR3: TGCAGTGCCCCCCAGAACAGGAACACTGAAGCTTTCTTT. It yields the protein CSAPQNRNTEAFF.

This clonotype was seen a handful of times. This chain joins TRBV20-1 and TRBJ2-1, with a tentative D call TRBD2 (5 bases). Trimming removed 6 bases at V and 2 bases at J, with 17 bases between. This CDR3 has 15 residues. Germline V gene data show CDR1 as DFQATT and CDR2 as SNEGSKA (reference sequence). In nucleotides, the CDR3 is TGCAGTGCCCGGGGTCGGGGAAGCACCTACAATGAGCAGTTCTTC. It specifies CSARGRGSTYNEQFF.

The J gene is TRBJ1-6, the V gene TRBV6-5; D unclear. Trimming stripped 7 bases from V and 0 bases from J, with 13 bases between. The germline CDR1 and CDR2 sequences are MNHEY and SVGAGI. The CDR3 is 16 amino acids. CDR3 nucleotides: TGTGCCAGCAAAAGAGACATAGACTCCTATAATTCACCCCTCCACTTT. It codes for CASKRDIDSYNSPLHF.

This clonotype was seen more than once but under ten times. J is TRBJ1-2 and V is TRBV20-1; 9 bases match TRBD1. This CDR3 comprises 11 residues. V was pared by 6 bases and J by 13 bases, with 9 bases of the junction left unmatched. Germline V gives CDR1 DFQATT, CDR2 SNEGSKA (reference sequence). CDR3 nucleotides: TGCAGTGCGAGGGACAGGGTGTCTGTCACCTTC. Translated: CSARDRVSVTF.

This clonotype showed up just a few times. This chain links TRBV2 with TRBJ1-6; the D is unclear. The CDR3 has 17 amino acids. Trimming removed 1 base at V and 6 bases at J, with 16 bases between. Germline V CDR1 and CDR2: SNHLY, FYNNEI. As DNA, the CDR3 is TGTGCCAGCAGTGAAGGTCAAGACAAATCTCGTAATTCACCCCTCCACTTT. Amino acids: CASSEGQDKSRNSPLHF. Supplemented by reference TRBV2 and TRBJ1-6, the full variable domain reads EPEVTQTPSHQVTQMGQEVILRCVPISNHLYFYWYRQILGQKVEFLVSFYNNEISEKSEIFDDQFSVERPDGSNFTLKIRSTKLEDSAMYFCASSEGQDKSRNSPLHFGNGTRLTVT.

The rearrangement links TRBV29-1 to TRBJ2-5; D possibly corresponds to TRBD2 (6 bases). V was pared by 8 bases and J by 1 base, with 14 bases between. The CDR3 runs 13 residues. The germline V gene has CDR1 SQVTM and CDR2 ANQGSEA. The CDR3 DNA sequence: TGCAGCCCAAATGGAGGGCTCCAAGAGACCCAGTACTTC. Protein: CSPNGGLQETQYF.

The count of this clonotype is one. The V gene is TRBV20-1, the J gene TRBJ2-4, with D possibly TRBD2 on 6 matching bases. The J call may be faulty, since TRBJ2-7 better matches the DNA end. Germline V CDR1 and CDR2: DFQATT, SNEGSKA (reference sequence). This CDR3 is built from 15 residues. CDR3 coding DNA: TGCAGTGCTAACCGTATTGGACTATTCACCTACGAGCAGTACTTC. This sequence encodes CSANRIGLFTYEQYF.

The chain has TRBV20-1 and TRBJ1-5; a weak D match, TRBD1 (6 bases). This CDR3 has 15 residues. V was pared by 3 bases and J by 1 base, with 13 bases between. CDR1 and CDR2 (germline): DFQATT, SNEGSKA (reference sequence). The DNA for the CDR3 is TGCAGTGCTAGTGGTTGGCAGGGGAGCAATCAGCCCCAGCATTTT. This encodes CSASGWQGSNQPQHF.

This clonotype was observed a handful of times. The V gene is TRBV12-5, the J gene TRBJ2-6; D gene uncertain. The CDR3 extends over 14 amino acids. Germline V gives CDR1 LGHNT, CDR2 FRNRAP. V was trimmed by 6 bases and J by 0 bases, leaving 6 bases between them. In nucleotides, the CDR3 is TGTGCTAGTGGCCAGTCCTCTGGGGCCAACGTCCTGACTTTC. Protein product: CASGQSSGANVLTF.

This clonotype showed up just a few times. Here the CDR3 DNA reads TGCAGTGCTTTGGACAGGGGGTTGGCCAAAAACATTCAGTACTTC. Its protein product is CSALDRGLAKNIQYF. The chain is built from TRBV20-1 and TRBJ2-4; 10 bases are a match to TRBD1. Losses at the gene ends were 5 bases for V and 1 base for J; bases not matched to a gene: 5. Germline V gene data show CDR1 as DFQATT and CDR2 as SNEGSKA (reference sequence). This CDR3 region has 15 residues.

This clonotype has a handful of counts. The V and J genes are TRBV15 and TRBJ1-5; D remains ambiguous. The CDR3 is 17 amino acids. The germline V gene has CDR1 LNHNV and CDR2 YYDKDF (reference sequence). The germline V and J ends were trimmed by 0 bases and 1 base, with 13 bases remaining between them. The CDR3 loop is CATSREIGYSSNQPQHF. The CDR3 DNA reads as TGTGCCACCAGCAGAGAGATAGGGTATTCGAGCAATCAGCCCCAGCATTTT.